This T cell receptor beta chain was recorded in a study of T cell responses to AZD1222 COVID-19 vaccine. Findings and caveats of the study: Researchers report vaccine-associated CD4 TCRs spanning spike, with dominance at 160-218 and 743-854. Females made up more of the donors, who were largely white British, and clonal diversity may have come out too low.

Repertoires were generated with immunoSEQ multiplex PCR, while TCRdb's copy carries only in-frame clones and drops some. This sample has 130,000 or so clones, with under 95% found just once. Points on this clone: As yet, its antigen is unknown.

V lost 3 bases and J lost 3, with 24 bases in between. The length of the CDR3 is 18 residues. In germline, CDR1 is LGHDT, CDR2 YNNKEL (reference sequence). Sequencing used peripheral blood, obtained 28 days after the second dose of the MenACWY control vaccine. The rearrangement links TRBV3-1 (or the pseudogene TRBV3-2) to TRBJ2-7, with a possible D match to TRBD1 (6 bases). This receptor was taken from an adult who received the MenACWY meningococcal vaccine as a control. In DNA, the CDR3 is TGTGCCAGCAGCCATAGACGAACAGGGCTTCTCTCTTTCTACGAGCAGTACTTC. Encoded protein: CASSHRRTGLLSFYEQYF.